The following is a T cell receptor beta chain sequence with its context. Its antigen is not known. The data are from a study of CD8 T cells in ankylosing spondylitis. Using its own MiXCR run on the 5' RACE reads, TCRdb lists one record per CDR3 protein. There are 400,000 or so distinct CDR3 sequences in the sample; more than 25% occur only once, and 0.89% lies in the top ten. There are 14 residues in the CDR3. V lost 5 bases to trimming and J lost 4 bases; unmatched junction nucleotides: 1. Study-wide results and limits: A motif in TCR beta, a set of under ten highly homologous variants, appeared characteristic of ankylosing spondylitis blood. As reported, disease-linked clones showed significant enrichment in matched ankylosing spondylitis synovial fluid. Disease-linked clones were found to be CD8+ and relatively rare in peripheral blood.

The sample was blood, either unsorted or a sorted T cell fraction (not recorded which). This chain joins TRBV12-3 or TRBV12-4 and TRBJ2-5; 13 bases align to TRBD2. This receptor was taken from a male donor with ankylosing spondylitis. The CDR3 DNA follows: TGTGCCAGCAGTCGACTAGCGGGAGGAGAGACCCAGTACTTC. Residues: CASSRLAGGETQYF.